These 20 T cell receptor beta chains were sequenced from one sample in a study of untreated major depressive disorder. Profiled with immunoSEQ multiplex PCR; TCRdb holds only in-frame clones, not every one. The table has about 21,000 clones, roughly nine tenths seen once; the top ten hold approximately 0.43%. The sample comprised CD4+ T cells from PBMCs. These receptors originate from a woman aged 40 to 50 in good health.

The chain carries TRBV7-3 and TRBJ1-1; no reliable D call. CDR1 is SGHTA and CDR2 is FQGTGA in the germline V gene. The CDR3 consists of 14 residues. Trimming took off 4 bases at V and 3 bases at J, with 12 bases between the two ends. The CDR3 sequence is CASSSGGWDTEAFF. For the CDR3, the DNA is TGTGCCAGCAGCTCGGGAGGATGGGACACTGAAGCTTTCTTT.

CDR3 sequence: CASSLSDTGELFF. CDR3 DNA: TGTGCCAGCAGCTTATCGGACACCGGGGAGCTGTTTTTT. The rearrangement uses TRBV11-3 and TRBJ2-2, with D unclear. The germline gives CDR1 SGHNT, CDR2 YENEEA. With 2 bases removed from V and 3 bases from J, the gap between germline ends came to 4 bases. This CDR3 comprises 13 residues.

The chain carries TRBV6-1 and TRBJ2-7; D is possibly TRBD1 or TRBD2 (5 bases each). This CDR3 has 13 residues. The germline V gene encodes CDR1 MNHNS and CDR2 SASEGT. V was clipped by 6 bases and J by 6 bases, with 15 bases between them. The CDR3 coding sequence is TGTGCCAGCAGCAGGGAGAACTTGGGCGAGCAGTACTTC. Translated, it gives CASSRENLGEQYF.

The chain uses TRBV4-3 and TRBJ1-3, with D tentatively TRBD1 (6 bases). The V gene lost 0 bases and the J gene lost 1 base, with 13 bases spanning the gap. This CDR3 region has 17 residues. Germline V CDR1 and CDR2: LGHNA, YSLEER. DNA for the CDR3: TGCGCCAGCAGCCAAGATCGACAGGTTACATCTGGAAACACCATATATTTT. It codes for CASSQDRQVTSGNTIYF.

This chain links TRBV29-1 with TRBJ1-4, with a tentative D call TRBD1 (5 bases). Per germline, CDR1 SQVTM and CDR2 ANQGSEA. The V end lost 4 bases, the J end lost 6 bases, and 12 bases lay between the germline ends. There are 13 residues in the CDR3. CDR3 nucleotides: TGCAGCGTTGGGTTTGGGGGACATGAAAAACTGTTTTTT. Translated, it gives CSVGFGGHEKLFF.

This clone was counted between two and nine times. The chain carries TRBV5-4 and TRBJ1-2; 11 bases align to TRBD1. With 4 bases clipped from V and 7 bases from J, the junction kept 9 bases outside the gene matches. The CDR3 consists of 15 residues. CDR1 and CDR2 from the germline V gene are SGHNT and YYREEE (reference sequence). CDR3 sequence (DNA): TGTGCCAGCAGCGTTTCCGGGACAGGGGGTTTTGGCTACACCTTC. This gives the protein CASSVSGTGGFGYTF.

The chain links TRBV11-2 to TRBJ2-1; TRBD2 might be the D (5 bases). This CDR3 spans 15 amino acids. With 2 bases removed from V and 4 bases from J, the gap between germline ends came to 12 bases. Looked up from germline, CDR1 is SGHAT and CDR2 is FQNNGV. The CDR3, as DNA: TGTGCCAGCAGCTTACTAGCTTTCGGTTACAATGAGCAGTTCTTC. Residues: CASSLLAFGYNEQFF.

This clone was seen once. The rearrangement joins TRBV4-1 to TRBJ1-2; D is ambiguous. The germline V gene encodes CDR1 MGHRA and CDR2 YSYEKL. The CDR3 spans 14 residues. The V end was cut by 0 bases, the J end by 3 bases, with 8 bases between. This chain's CDR3 is CASSQDLGYYGYTF. The DNA for the CDR3 is TGCGCCAGCAGCCAAGATTTGGGTTACTATGGCTACACCTTC.

The chain has TRBV13 and TRBJ2-2; TRBD2 aligns across 12 bases. V was pared by 5 bases and J by 0 bases, with 10 bases of the junction left unmatched. The V gene's germline CDR1 is PRHDT and CDR2 FYEKMQ (reference sequence). This CDR3 is built from 19 residues. The CDR3 DNA is TGTGCCAGCAGCACCCTCAGACTAGCGGGGGATACGAACACCGGGGAGCTGTTTTTT. Protein product: CASSTLRLAGDTNTGELFF.

The chain employs TRBV28 and TRBJ1-5, with TRBD1 matching over 9 bases. Germline trimming cut 6 bases from V and 3 bases from J; bases unmatched to any gene: 6. Germline V lookup: CDR1 MDHEN, CDR2 SYDVKM. CDR3 length: 15 residues. The CDR3 is CASRSGQGYNQPQHF. In DNA, the CDR3 is TGTGCCAGCAGGTCGGGACAGGGATACAATCAGCCCCAGCATTTT.

This chain uses TRBV4-1 with TRBJ2-7, with 9 bases aligning to TRBD1. CDR3 length: 14 residues. V trimming: 0 bases; J trimming: 6 bases; junction bases outside the gene matches: 3. The V gene's germline CDR1 is MGHRA and CDR2 YSYEKL. The CDR3 loop is CASSQDGTGREQYF. CDR3 coding DNA: TGCGCCAGCAGCCAAGACGGGACAGGGCGCGAGCAGTACTTC.

The V and J genes are TRBV28 and TRBJ1-5; 7 bases align to TRBD1. The CDR3 consists of 15 residues. Germline values: CDR1 MDHEN, CDR2 SYDVKM. V gave up 6 bases and J gave up 5 bases; unmatched junction bases: 10. The chain's CDR3 is CASSARDRLYQPQHF. The CDR3 bases are TGTGCCAGCAGCGCGAGGGACAGACTGTATCAGCCCCAGCATTTT. The whole variable domain, remainder taken from reference TRBV28 and TRBJ1-5, is DVKVTQSSRYLVKRTGEKVFLECVQDMDHENMFWYRQDPGLGLRLIYFSYDVKMKEKGDIPEGYSVSREKKERFSLILESASTNQTSMYLCASSARDRLYQPQHFGDGTRLSIL.

This sequence joins TRBV28 and TRBJ1-1; D unclear. The CDR3 runs 11 residues. V was cut by 5 bases and J by 8 bases, with 9 bases left in between. Germline V gives CDR1 MDHEN, CDR2 SYDVKM. CDR3 residues: CASSILGEAFF. The CDR3 nucleotides are TGTGCCAGCAGTATTCTGGGCGAAGCTTTCTTT.

In its sample, this clone was seen once. The chain employs TRBV27 and TRBJ2-5; TRBD1 matches 7 bases. Looked up from germline, CDR1 is MNHEY and CDR2 is SMNVEV (reference sequence). There are 16 residues in the CDR3. After removal of 5 bases from V and 2 bases from J, the junction contained 11 bases not matched to a gene. In DNA, the CDR3 is TGTGCCAGCAGTGACCTCGATACGACAGGGCAAGAGACCCAGTACTTC. Its protein is CASSDLDTTGQETQYF.

The chain is built from TRBV5-8 and TRBJ1-5, with D hard to call. In germline, CDR1 is SGHTS, CDR2 YDEGEE. V lost 2 bases and J lost 2, with 8 bases in between. The length of the CDR3 is 14 residues. CDR3 DNA sequence: TGTGCCAGCAGCTTTAATGGGGGCAATCAGCCCCAGCATTTT. Amino acids: CASSFNGGNQPQHF.

The V call is TRBV25-1, the J call TRBJ1-4; D is possibly TRBD1 (5 bases). Germline V CDR1 and CDR2: MGHDK, SYGVNS. V was clipped by 1 base and J by 7 bases, with 13 bases between them. The CDR3 sequence is 15 residues long. Here the CDR3 DNA reads TGTGCCAGCAGTGAATTTGAGGGGTACAGTGAAAAACTGTTTTTT. Translation gives CASSEFEGYSEKLFF.

The genes are TRBV19 and TRBJ2-2; D not certain. This CDR3 comprises 14 residues. Germline-derived CDR1 and CDR2 are LNHDA and SQIVND (reference sequence). V dropped 0 bases and J dropped 1 base, with 3 bases sitting between them. CDR3 nucleotides: TGTGCCAGTAGTATAGAGGGGAACACCGGGGAGCTGTTTTTT. It codes for CASSIEGNTGELFF. Full variable domain (missing parts from reference TRBV19 and TRBJ2-2): DGGITQSPKYLFRKEGQNVTLSCEQNLNHDAMYWYRQDPGQGLRLIYYSQIVNDFQKGDIAEGYSVSREKKESFPLTVTSAQKNPTAFYLCASSIEGNTGELFFGEGSRLTVL.

The rearrangement joins TRBV28 to TRBJ2-2; D call uncertain. Trimming shortened V by 4 bases and J by 6 bases, and 6 bases separated the two germline ends. Germline CDR1 and CDR2: MDHEN and SYDVKM. The CDR3 runs to 12 residues. In DNA form, the CDR3 reads TGTGCCAGCAGTTGGGTCCCCGGGGAGCTGTTTTTT. This translates into CASSWVPGELFF. Looking up the rest from reference TRBV28 and TRBJ2-2 gives the full variable domain: DVKVTQSSRYLVKRTGEKVFLECVQDMDHENMFWYRQDPGLGLRLIYFSYDVKMKEKGDIPEGYSVSREKKERFSLILESASTNQTSMYLCASSWVPGELFFGEGSRLTVL.

The gene calls are TRBV6-1 and TRBJ1-5; D is ambiguous. V was cut by 6 bases and J by 1 base, with 4 bases left in between. CDR3 size: 12 residues. Looked up from germline, CDR1 is MNHNS and CDR2 is SASEGT. CDR3 loop: CASRVSNQPQHF. The CDR3 coding sequence is TGTGCCAGCAGGGTAAGCAATCAGCCCCAGCATTTT.

In this sample, this clone turned up a few times. The chain combines TRBV2 with TRBJ1-1; 7 bases are shared with TRBD1. J lost 1 base, V lost 5 bases, and 7 bases had no gene match. This CDR3 has 15 residues. Germline V gives CDR1 SNHLY, CDR2 FYNNEI. CDR3 region: CASSLGQLGNTEAFF. The CDR3, as DNA: TGTGCCAGCAGTTTGGGACAGCTCGGGAACACTGAAGCTTTCTTT.